The 20 T cell receptor beta chains below all came from one sample that was sequenced in a study of B cell selection in AIRE deficiency. Method: immunoSEQ multiplex PCR; TCRdb's copy keeps in-frame clones and lacks some. The data hold about 22,000 clones, with approximately 96% observed a single time. Sorting defined conventional CD4 T cells as CD4+CD127+. What was sequenced was CD4+CD127+ conventional T cells sorted from PBMCs. Receptors were obtained from a human donor in good health.

The chain combines TRBV6-1 with TRBJ1-5; 8 bases align to TRBD1. The CDR3 covers 14 residues. The V and J ends lost 3 bases and 6 bases, in that order; junction bases with no gene match: 4. CDR1 is MNHNS and CDR2 is SASEGT in the germline V gene. The DNA for the CDR3 is TGTGCCAGCAGTGACCAGGGGGCCGGTCAGCCCCAGCATTTT. This encodes CASSDQGAGQPQHF.

The chain employs TRBV19 and TRBJ1-4, with 7 bases identical to TRBD1. CDR3 length: 15 amino acids. Trimming cost V 5 bases and J 5 bases; bases outside gene matches: 8. Looked up from germline, CDR1 is LNHDA and CDR2 is SQIVND (reference sequence). The CDR3 bases are TGTGCCAGTAGTCTAGGGGGCGCGGTCAATGAAAAACTGTTTTTT. Amino acids: CASSLGGAVNEKLFF.

The chain recombines TRBV29-1 with TRBJ2-5, with D unclear. V was trimmed by 3 bases and J by 3 bases, leaving 11 bases between them. The CDR3 is 13 amino acids. Germline V gene data show CDR1 as SQVTM and CDR2 as ANQGSEA. The CDR3 loop reads CSVEMGREETQYF. CDR3 nucleotide sequence: TGCAGCGTTGAGATGGGAAGAGAAGAGACCCAGTACTTC.

This clone was seen only once. The chain combines TRBV19 with TRBJ2-1, with a possible D match to TRBD1 (6 bases). In germline, CDR1 is LNHDA, CDR2 SQIVND (reference sequence). The CDR3 consists of 12 residues. Trimming took 8 bases from V and 10 from J, leaving 15 bases between them. CDR3 in DNA: TGTGCCAGTGGCGACAGGAGAGGGGAGCAGTTCTTC. Translation: CASGDRRGEQFF.

The rearrangement links TRBV9 to TRBJ1-2; D is possibly TRBD1 (6 bases). This CDR3 spans 14 amino acids. V lost 3 bases, J lost 0 bases, and 9 bases lay in between. Germline CDR1 SGDLS, CDR2 YYNGEE. CDR3 amino acids: CASSADRPNYGYTF. CDR3 sequence (DNA): TGTGCCAGCAGCGCGGACAGACCTAACTATGGCTACACCTTC.

The genes are TRBV11-2 and TRBJ2-3, with D uncertain. Germline CDR1 and CDR2: SGHAT and FQNNGV. Trimming left V 5 bases short and J 0 bases short, with 9 bases between. This CDR3 comprises 14 residues. For the CDR3, the DNA is TGTGCCAGCAGCGTAAGGCAGAGCACAGATACGCAGTATTTT. Translated: CASSVRQSTDTQYF.

The CDR3 bases are TGTGCCAGCTCACCAAGATTAGCCAAAAACATTCAGTACTTC. This sequence encodes CASSPRLAKNIQYF. The rearrangement links TRBV18 to TRBJ2-4; unclear D gene. The V gene's germline CDR1 is KGHSH and CDR2 LQKENI. The CDR3 covers 14 residues. V was pared by 2 bases and J by 0 bases, with 5 bases between.

The chain combines TRBV5-1 with TRBJ1-2, with 8 bases identical to TRBD1. With 5 bases clipped from V and 0 bases from J, the junction kept 6 bases outside the gene matches. The CDR3 contains 15 residues. Germline CDR1 reads SGHRS; CDR2 reads YFSETQ. This CDR3 is CASRRGTGANYGYTF. In nucleotides, the CDR3 is TGCGCCAGCAGGCGCGGGACAGGAGCTAACTATGGCTACACCTTC. The full variable domain, in which reference TRBV5-1 and TRBJ1-2 provide the parts outside the CDR3, is KAGVTQTPRYLIKTRGQQVTLSCSPISGHRSVSWYQQTPGQGLQFLFEYFSETQRNKGNFPGRFSGRQFSNSRSEMNVSTLELGDSALYLCASRRGTGANYGYTFGSGTRLTVV.

The chain combines TRBV18 with TRBJ2-3; D remains unclear. Trimming pared 0 bases from V and 5 bases from J, leaving 6 bases between. Looked up from germline, CDR1 is KGHSH and CDR2 is LQKENI. CDR3 length: 13 residues. CDR3 region: CASSPPSVDTQYF. Here the CDR3 DNA reads TGTGCCAGCTCACCACCAAGTGTAGATACGCAGTATTTT.

J is TRBJ1-4 and V is TRBV2; no clear D gene. Trimming left V 3 bases short and J 5 bases short, with 10 bases between. The CDR3 has 14 residues. Germline V gene sequence: CDR1 SNHLY, CDR2 FYNNEI. CDR3 sequence: CASSDLDRNEKLFF. CDR3 DNA: TGTGCCAGCAGTGACCTGGACCGGAATGAAAAACTGTTTTTT.

This clone was found once. The chain recombines TRBV14 with TRBJ2-7; weak D call: TRBD1 (5 bases). Germline V gene lookup returns CDR1 SGHDN and CDR2 FVKESK. The CDR3 consists of 14 residues. With 2 bases removed from V and 4 bases from J, the gap between germline ends came to 12 bases. For the CDR3, the DNA is TGTGCCAGCAGCCAAAGCCCGACAGCGTACGAGCAGTACTTC. Translating it yields CASSQSPTAYEQYF.

The genes are TRBV30 and TRBJ1-4; perhaps TRBD1 as D (5 bases). Germline V gene lookup returns CDR1 GTSNPN and CDR2 SVGIG (reference sequence). The CDR3 has 12 residues. V was trimmed by 4 bases and J by 6 bases, leaving 9 bases between them. The CDR3 is CAWNIGDEKLFF. The CDR3 bases are TGTGCCTGGAATATAGGGGATGAAAAACTGTTTTTT.

V and J are TRBV6-6 and TRBJ2-7, with D maybe TRBD1 (6 bases). This CDR3 is 14 amino acids long. Germline loops: CDR1 MNHNY, CDR2 SVGAGI (reference sequence). The V end was cut by 7 bases, the J end by 6 bases, with 19 bases between. As DNA, the CDR3 is TGTGCCAGCACCGTAATCGAACAGGGAAGCGAGCAGTACTTC. Translation: CASTVIEQGSEQYF.

The chain links TRBV11-2 to TRBJ2-7; 7 bases align to TRBD1. The V gene's germline CDR1 is SGHAT and CDR2 FQNNGV. The CDR3 consists of 14 residues. J was trimmed by 2 bases and V by 1 base; bases with no gene match: 2. CDR3 protein: CASSLAGGTYEQYF. Written as DNA, the CDR3 is TGTGCCAGCAGCTTAGCAGGGGGAACCTACGAGCAGTACTTC.

This chain's CDR3 is CASSKGTVGNSPLHF. The CDR3 DNA follows: TGTGCCAGCAGCAAAGGGACAGTGGGAAATTCACCCCTCCACTTT. The chain joins TRBV11-1 to TRBJ1-6; 7 bases agree with TRBD1. J lost 7 bases, V lost 5 bases, and 8 bases had no gene match. CDR3 length: 15 amino acids. Looked up from germline, CDR1 is SGHAT and CDR2 is FQDESV (reference sequence). The variable domain in full, with the rest retrieved from reference TRBV11-1 and TRBJ1-6, is EAEVAQSPRYKITEKSQAVAFWCDPISGHATLYWYRQILGQGPELLVQFQDESVVDDSQLPKDRFSAERLKGVDSTLKIQPAELGDSAMYLCASSKGTVGNSPLHFGNGTRLTVT.

The chain joins TRBV28 to TRBJ2-7, with 12 bases lining up with TRBD2. Germline-derived CDR1 and CDR2 are MDHEN and SYDVKM. The V segment lost 5 bases and the J segment 1 base; nucleotides outside the gene matches: 6. The CDR3 has 16 residues. The CDR3 sequence: CASSPTGLAGSYEQYF. The CDR3 DNA follows: TGTGCCAGCAGTCCCACAGGACTAGCGGGGTCCTACGAGCAGTACTTC.

The chain recombines TRBV6-6 with TRBJ1-1; 8 bases line up with TRBD1. This CDR3 is built from 14 residues. Germline assignment: CDR1 MNHNY and CDR2 SVGAGI (reference sequence). With V trimmed by 8 bases and J by 1 base, 6 bases remained unmatched. CDR3 protein: CASGTQGANTEAFF. The CDR3 coding sequence is TGTGCCAGCGGAACTCAGGGGGCGAACACTGAAGCTTTCTTT.

The CDR3 region is CASSEARVSSTDTQYF. The CDR3, as DNA: TGTGCCAGCAGTGAAGCCAGGGTATCTAGCACAGATACGCAGTATTTT. This chain joins TRBV2 and TRBJ2-3; a possible D gene is TRBD1 (5 bases). The CDR3 runs to 16 residues. Trimming pared 0 bases from V and 0 bases from J, leaving 10 bases between. The germline CDR1 and CDR2 sequences are SNHLY and FYNNEI. Supplemented by reference TRBV2 and TRBJ2-3, the full variable domain reads EPEVTQTPSHQVTQMGQEVILRCVPISNHLYFYWYRQILGQKVEFLVSFYNNEISEKSEIFDDQFSVERPDGSNFTLKIRSTKLEDSAMYFCASSEARVSSTDTQYFGPGTRLTVL.

V usage is TRBV7-2 and J usage is TRBJ2-5; tentatively, D is TRBD1 (6 bases). CDR1 is SGHTA and CDR2 is FQGNSA in the germline V gene. Trimming took 11 bases from V and 5 from J, leaving 18 bases between them. The CDR3 is made up of 13 amino acids. The CDR3, as DNA: TGTGCCGCATCGCGGCGCACAGGGGAGACCCAGTACTTC. Translating gives CAASRRTGETQYF.

V usage is TRBV18 and J usage is TRBJ2-5; perhaps TRBD2 as D (5 bases). The CDR3 length is 13 residues. Germline V lookup: CDR1 KGHSH, CDR2 LQKENI. The ends were cut back, 1 base at V and 5 bases at J, with 8 bases in the middle. The CDR3: CASSPQGGETQYF. In nucleotides, the CDR3 is TGTGCCAGCTCACCACAGGGCGGGGAGACCCAGTACTTC.